The entry that follows covers one T cell receptor (beta chain) sequence. V lost 5 bases to trimming and J lost 0 bases, with 10 bases between them. The CDR3 loop spans 14 amino acids. CDR1 and CDR2 from the germline V gene are WSHSY and SAAADI. The source of the sample is a study of blood T cell repertoires in COVID-19. Here immunoSEQ multiplex PCR was the method, and the copy in TCRdb shows in-frame clones only, minus some. The table records about 180,000 clones, about 79% of them present only once. The source material was PBMCs or T cells enriched from blood (not recorded which). The TCR was taken from a man over 45 who had recovered from COVID-19. The chain is built from TRBV10-2 and TRBJ1-1; perhaps TRBD1 as D (6 bases). CDR3 in amino acids: CASSYGTLNTEAFF. CDR3 nucleotide sequence: TGCGCCAGCAGTTACGGGACACTGAACACTGAAGCTTTCTTT.